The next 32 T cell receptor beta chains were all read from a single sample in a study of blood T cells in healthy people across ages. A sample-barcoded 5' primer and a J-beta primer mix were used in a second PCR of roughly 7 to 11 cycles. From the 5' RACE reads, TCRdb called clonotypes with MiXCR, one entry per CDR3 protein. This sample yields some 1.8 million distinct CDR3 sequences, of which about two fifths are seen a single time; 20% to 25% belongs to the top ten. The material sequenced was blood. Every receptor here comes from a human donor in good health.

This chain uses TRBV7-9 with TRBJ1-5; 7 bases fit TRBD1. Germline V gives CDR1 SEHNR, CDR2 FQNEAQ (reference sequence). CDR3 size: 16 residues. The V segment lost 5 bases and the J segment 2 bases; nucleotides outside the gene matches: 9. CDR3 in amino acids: CASSENRGMGNQPQHF. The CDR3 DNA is TGTGCCAGCAGCGAAAACAGGGGAATGGGCAATCAGCCCCAGCATTTT. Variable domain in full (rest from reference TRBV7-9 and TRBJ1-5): DTGVSQNPRHKITKRGQNVTFRCDPISEHNRLYWYRQTLGQGPEFLTYFQNEAQLEKSRLLSDRFSAERPKGSFSTLEIQRTEQGDSAMYLCASSENRGMGNQPQHFGDGTRLSIL.

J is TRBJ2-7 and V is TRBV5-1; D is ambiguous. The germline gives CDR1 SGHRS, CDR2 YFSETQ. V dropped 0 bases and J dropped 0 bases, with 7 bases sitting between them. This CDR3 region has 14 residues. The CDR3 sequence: CASSLGNGSYEQYF. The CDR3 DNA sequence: TGCGCCAGCAGCTTGGGTAACGGCTCCTACGAGCAGTACTTC. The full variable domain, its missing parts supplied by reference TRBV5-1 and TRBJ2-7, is KAGVTQTPRYLIKTRGQQVTLSCSPISGHRSVSWYQQTPGQGLQFLFEYFSETQRNKGNFPGRFSGRQFSNSRSEMNVSTLELGDSALYLCASSLGNGSYEQYFGPGTRLTVT.

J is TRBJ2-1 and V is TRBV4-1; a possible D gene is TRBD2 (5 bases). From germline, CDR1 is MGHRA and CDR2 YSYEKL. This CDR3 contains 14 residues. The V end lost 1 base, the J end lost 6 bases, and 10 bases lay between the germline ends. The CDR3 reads CASSQGEGPNEQFF. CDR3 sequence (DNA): TGCGCCAGCAGCCAAGGAGAGGGCCCCAATGAGCAGTTCTTC.

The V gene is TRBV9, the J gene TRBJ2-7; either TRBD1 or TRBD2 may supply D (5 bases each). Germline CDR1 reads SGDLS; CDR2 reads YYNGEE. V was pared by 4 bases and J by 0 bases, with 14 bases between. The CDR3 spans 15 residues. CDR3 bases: TGTGCCAGCAGCTTATGGGACGCCGGCTCCTACGAGCAGTACTTC. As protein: CASSLWDAGSYEQYF.

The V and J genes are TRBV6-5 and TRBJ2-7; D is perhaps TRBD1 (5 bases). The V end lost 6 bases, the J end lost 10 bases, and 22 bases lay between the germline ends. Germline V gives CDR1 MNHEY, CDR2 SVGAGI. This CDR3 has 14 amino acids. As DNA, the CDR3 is TGTGCCAGCAGAAGGGGAAGGACGGTCCAAGCCCAGTACTTC. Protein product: CASRRGRTVQAQYF.

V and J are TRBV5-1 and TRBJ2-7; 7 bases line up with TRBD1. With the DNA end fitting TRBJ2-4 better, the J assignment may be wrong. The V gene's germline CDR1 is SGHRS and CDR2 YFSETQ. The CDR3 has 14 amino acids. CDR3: CASSPGQTQNIQYF. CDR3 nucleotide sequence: TGCGCCAGCAGCCCGGGACAGACCCAAAACATTCAGTACTTC.

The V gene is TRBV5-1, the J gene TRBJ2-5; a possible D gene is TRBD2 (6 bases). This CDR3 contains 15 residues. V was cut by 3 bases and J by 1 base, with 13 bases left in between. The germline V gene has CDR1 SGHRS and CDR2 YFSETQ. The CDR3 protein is CASSSRDVVQETQYF. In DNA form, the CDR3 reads TGCGCCAGCAGCTCGCGGGATGTGGTCCAAGAGACCCAGTACTTC.

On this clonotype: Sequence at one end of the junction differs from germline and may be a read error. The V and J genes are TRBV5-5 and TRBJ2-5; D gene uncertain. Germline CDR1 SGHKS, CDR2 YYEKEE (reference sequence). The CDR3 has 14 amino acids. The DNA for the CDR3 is TGTGCCGGCAGCTTCATAGAGCCCCGTGAGACCCAGTACTTC. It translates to CAGSFIEPRETQYF.

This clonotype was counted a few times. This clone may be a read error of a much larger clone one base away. The CDR3 DNA sequence: TGTGCCAGCAGCCGCGGGACAGGGGGCCCAGAGACCCAGTTCTTC. This codes for CASSRGTGGPETQFF. This chain joins TRBV7-2 and TRBJ2-1, with 12 bases lining up with TRBD1. Germline V lookup: CDR1 SGHTA, CDR2 FQGNSA. V shed 5 bases, J shed 13 bases, and the junction held 12 bases outside the gene matches. This CDR3 is built from 15 residues.

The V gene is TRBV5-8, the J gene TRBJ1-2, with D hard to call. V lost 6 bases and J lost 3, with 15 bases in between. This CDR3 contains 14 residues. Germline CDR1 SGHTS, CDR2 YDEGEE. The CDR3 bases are TGTGCCAGCACCCTTGGTGGGGAGGACTATGGCTACACCTTC. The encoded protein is CASTLGGEDYGYTF. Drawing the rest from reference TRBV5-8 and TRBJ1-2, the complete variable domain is EAGVTQSPTHLIKTRGQQATLRCSPISGHTSVYWYQQALGLGLQFLLWYDEGEERNRGNFPPRFSGRQFPNYSSELNVNALELEDSALYLCASTLGGEDYGYTFGSGTRLTVV.

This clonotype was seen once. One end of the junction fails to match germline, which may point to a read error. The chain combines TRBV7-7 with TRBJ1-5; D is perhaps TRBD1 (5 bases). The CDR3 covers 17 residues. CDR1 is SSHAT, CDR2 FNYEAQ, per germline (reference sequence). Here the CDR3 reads CASSLGAGFVSGQPQHF. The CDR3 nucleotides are TGTGCTAGCAGCTTAGGGGCGGGTTTCGTTAGCGGTCAGCCCCAGCATTTT.

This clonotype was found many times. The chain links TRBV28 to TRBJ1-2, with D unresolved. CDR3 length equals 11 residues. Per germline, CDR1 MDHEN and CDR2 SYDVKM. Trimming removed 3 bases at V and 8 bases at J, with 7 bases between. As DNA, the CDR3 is TGTGCCAGCAGTTTCCTCAGCGGCTACACCTTC. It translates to CASSFLSGYTF.

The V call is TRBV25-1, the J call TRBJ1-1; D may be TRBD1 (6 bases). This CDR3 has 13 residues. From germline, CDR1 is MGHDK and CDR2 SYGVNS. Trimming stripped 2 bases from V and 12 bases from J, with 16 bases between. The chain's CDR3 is CASSEVGTIATFF. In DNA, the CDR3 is TGTGCCAGCAGTGAAGTTGGGACAATTGCTACTTTCTTT. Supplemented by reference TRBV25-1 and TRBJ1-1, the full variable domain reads EADIYQTPRYLVIGTGKKITLECSQTMGHDKMYWYQQDPGMELHLIHYSYGVNSTEKGDLSSESTVSRIRTEHFPLTLESARPSHTSQYLCASSEVGTIATFFGQGTRLTVV.

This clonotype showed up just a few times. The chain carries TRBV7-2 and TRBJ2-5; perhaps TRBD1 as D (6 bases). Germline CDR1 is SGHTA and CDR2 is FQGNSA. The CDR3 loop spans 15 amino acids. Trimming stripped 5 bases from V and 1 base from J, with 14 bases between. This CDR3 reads CASSQKLQGQETQYF. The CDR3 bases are TGTGCCAGCAGCCAGAAATTACAGGGCCAAGAGACCCAGTACTTC. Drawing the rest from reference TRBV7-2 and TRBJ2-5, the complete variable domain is GAGVSQSPSNKVTEKGKDVELRCDPISGHTALYWYRQSLGQGLEFLIYFQGNSAPDKSGLPSDRFSAERTGGSVSTLTIQRTQQEDSAVYLCASSQKLQGQETQYFGPGTRLLVL.

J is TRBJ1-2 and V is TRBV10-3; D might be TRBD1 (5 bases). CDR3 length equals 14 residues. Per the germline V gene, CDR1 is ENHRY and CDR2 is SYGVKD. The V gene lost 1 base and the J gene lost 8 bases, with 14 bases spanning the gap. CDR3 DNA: TGTGCCATCAGTGAGTGGGACTCCGGGGAAGGCTACACCTTC. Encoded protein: CAISEWDSGEGYTF.

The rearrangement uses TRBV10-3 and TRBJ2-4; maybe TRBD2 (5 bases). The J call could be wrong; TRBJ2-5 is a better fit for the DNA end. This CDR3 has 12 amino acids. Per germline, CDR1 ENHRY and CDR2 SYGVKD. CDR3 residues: CAISGESKTQYF. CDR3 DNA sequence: TGTGCCATCAGTGGGGAGAGTAAGACCCAGTACTTC.

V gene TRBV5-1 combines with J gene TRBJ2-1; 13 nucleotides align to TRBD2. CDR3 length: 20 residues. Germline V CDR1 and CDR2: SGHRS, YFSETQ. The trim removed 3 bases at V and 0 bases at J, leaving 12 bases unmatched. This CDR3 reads CASSSPRTSGGVSSYNEQFF. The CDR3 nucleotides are TGCGCCAGCAGCTCACCCCGGACTAGCGGGGGAGTGAGCTCCTACAATGAGCAGTTCTTC.

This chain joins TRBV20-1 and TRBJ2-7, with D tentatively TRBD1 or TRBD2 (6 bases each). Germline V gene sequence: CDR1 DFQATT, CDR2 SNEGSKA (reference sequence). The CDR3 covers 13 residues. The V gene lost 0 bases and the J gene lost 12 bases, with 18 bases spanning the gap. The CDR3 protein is CSARDRQDYVAYF. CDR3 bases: TGCAGTGCTAGAGATCGACAGGACTACGTAGCGTACTTC.

DNA of the CDR3: TGTGCCAGCAGCCCACCGGAGGACACAGATACGCAGTATTTT. Its translation: CASSPPEDTDTQYF. The chain carries TRBV9 and TRBJ2-3, with D maybe TRBD2 (5 bases). CDR1 and CDR2 from the germline V gene are SGDLS and YYNGEE. The CDR3 length is 14 residues. Trimming took off 4 bases at V and 2 bases at J, with 11 bases between the two ends.

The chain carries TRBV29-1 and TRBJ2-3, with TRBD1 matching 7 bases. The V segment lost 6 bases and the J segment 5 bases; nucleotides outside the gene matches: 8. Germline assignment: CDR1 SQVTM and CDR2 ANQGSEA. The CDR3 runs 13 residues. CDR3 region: CSVTGESRDTQYF. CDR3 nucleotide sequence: TGCAGCGTAACAGGGGAATCGAGAGATACGCAGTATTTT.

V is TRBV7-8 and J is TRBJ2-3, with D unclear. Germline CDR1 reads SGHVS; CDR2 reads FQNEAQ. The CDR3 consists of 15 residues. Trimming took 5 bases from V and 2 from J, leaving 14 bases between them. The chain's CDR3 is CASSPLFSSTDTQYF. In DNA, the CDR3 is TGTGCCAGCAGCCCCTTATTCTCATCCACAGATACGCAGTATTTT.

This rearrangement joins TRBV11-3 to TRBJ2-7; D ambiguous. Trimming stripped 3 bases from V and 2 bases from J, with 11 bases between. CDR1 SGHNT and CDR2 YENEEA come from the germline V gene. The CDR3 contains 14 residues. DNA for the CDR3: TGTGCCAGCAGCTTTAGGCATACAGCCTACGAGCAGTACTTC. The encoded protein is CASSFRHTAYEQYF.

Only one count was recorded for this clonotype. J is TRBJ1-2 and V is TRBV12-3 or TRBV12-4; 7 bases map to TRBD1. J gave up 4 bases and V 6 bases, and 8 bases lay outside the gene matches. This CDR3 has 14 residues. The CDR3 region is CASRLTTGVYGYTF. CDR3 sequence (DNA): TGTGCCAGCAGGTTGACTACAGGGGTCTATGGCTACACCTTC.

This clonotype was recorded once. CDR3 nucleotides: TGTGCCAGCAGCTTATCCGGGACTAGCGACGAGCAGTACTTC. This encodes CASSLSGTSDEQYF. This chain connects TRBV9 to TRBJ2-7; 10 nucleotides match TRBD2. J gave up 5 bases and V 4 bases, and 6 bases lay outside the gene matches. The CDR3 is made up of 14 amino acids. The germline V gene has CDR1 SGDLS and CDR2 YYNGEE.

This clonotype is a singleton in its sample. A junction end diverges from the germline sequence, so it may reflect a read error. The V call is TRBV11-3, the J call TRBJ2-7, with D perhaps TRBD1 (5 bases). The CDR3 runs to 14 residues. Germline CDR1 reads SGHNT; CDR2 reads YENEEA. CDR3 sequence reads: CAGSLARETYEQYF. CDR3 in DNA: TGTGCCGGCAGCTTAGCCAGGGAAACCTACGAGCAGTACTTC.

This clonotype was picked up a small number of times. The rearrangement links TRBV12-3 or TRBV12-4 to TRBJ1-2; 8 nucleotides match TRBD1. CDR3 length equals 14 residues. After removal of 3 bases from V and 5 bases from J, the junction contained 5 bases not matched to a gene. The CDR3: CASSFVGQGYGYTF. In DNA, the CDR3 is TGTGCCAGCAGTTTTGTAGGACAGGGATATGGCTACACCTTC.

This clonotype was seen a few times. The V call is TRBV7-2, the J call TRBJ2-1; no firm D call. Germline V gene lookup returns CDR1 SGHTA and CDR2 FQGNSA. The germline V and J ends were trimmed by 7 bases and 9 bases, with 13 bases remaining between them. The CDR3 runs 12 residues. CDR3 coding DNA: TGTGCCAGCACCACTCCCCCTATTGAGCAGTTCTTC. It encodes CASTTPPIEQFF.

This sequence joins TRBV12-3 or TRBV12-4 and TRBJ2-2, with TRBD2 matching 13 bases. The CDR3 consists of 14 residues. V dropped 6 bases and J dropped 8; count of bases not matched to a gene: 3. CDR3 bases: TGTGCCAGCAGCGGGACTAGCGGGGTTGGGGAGCTGTTTTTT. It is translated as CASSGTSGVGELFF.

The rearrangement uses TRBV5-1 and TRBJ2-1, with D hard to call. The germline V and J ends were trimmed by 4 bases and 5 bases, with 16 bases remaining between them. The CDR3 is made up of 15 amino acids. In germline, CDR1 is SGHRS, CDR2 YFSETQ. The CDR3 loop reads CASSLVAREDNEQFF. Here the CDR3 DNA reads TGCGCCAGCAGCCTGGTGGCTAGAGAAGACAATGAGCAGTTCTTC.

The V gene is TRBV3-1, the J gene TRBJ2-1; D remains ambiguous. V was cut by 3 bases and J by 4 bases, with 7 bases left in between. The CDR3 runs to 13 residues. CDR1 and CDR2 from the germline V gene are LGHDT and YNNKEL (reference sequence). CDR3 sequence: CASSQRRYNEQFF. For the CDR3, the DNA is TGTGCCAGCAGCCAGAGACGTTACAATGAGCAGTTCTTC.

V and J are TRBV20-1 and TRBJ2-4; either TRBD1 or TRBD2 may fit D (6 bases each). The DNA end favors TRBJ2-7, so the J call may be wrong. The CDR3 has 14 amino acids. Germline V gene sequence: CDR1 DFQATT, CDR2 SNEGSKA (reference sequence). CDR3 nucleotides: TGCAGTGCTAGCGGGGGCGGTTTAACCTACGAGCAGTACTTC. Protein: CSASGGGLTYEQYF.

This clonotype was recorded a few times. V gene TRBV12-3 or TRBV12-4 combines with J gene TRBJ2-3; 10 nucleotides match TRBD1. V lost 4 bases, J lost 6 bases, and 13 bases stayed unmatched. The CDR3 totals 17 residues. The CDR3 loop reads CASSSIVGWGQGDTQYF. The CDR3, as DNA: TGTGCCAGCAGTTCCATAGTGGGTTGGGGACAGGGGGATACGCAGTATTTT.